This TCR beta chain appears in the sequencing data of a study of T-cell reconstitution after alpha-beta-depleted transplantation in children. Comments on this clonotype: Its target is not known.

CDR1 is SQVTM and CDR2 is ANQGSEA in the germline V gene. The CDR3 loop spans 14 amino acids. The V gene end was trimmed by 4 bases and the J gene end by 4 bases; junction bases not matched to a gene: 8. Findings of the study overall: Surviving recipient T cells and thymic progenitors accounted for the high day-60 TCRbeta diversity observed in some patients.

During its preparation, the TCRbeta library received unique molecular identifiers. One entry per CDR3 protein, called by TCRdb with MiXCR from the PCR reads. The sample includes about 590,000 distinct CDR3 sequences, 10% to 15% of them seen just once. The rearrangement uses TRBV29-1 and TRBJ2-7, with 9 nucleotides matching TRBD1. The sequence was obtained from a male patient under 18 who had a stem cell transplant for acute myeloid leukemia, so the T cells may come from the graft donor. Sequenced here: PBMCs, mostly from graft donor cells, sampled 360 days after TCRalphabeta/CD19-depleted stem cell transplant. CDR3 DNA sequence: TGCAGCGTTGTTCCAGGACAGGGGTGGTACGAGCAGTACTTC. Its protein is CSVVPGQGWYEQYF.